The clone carrying this T cell receptor beta chain was detected only a few times. Antigen specificity is unknown. Arm-PCR of CDR3 regions and iRepertoire HTBI primers were used to build TCR beta libraries. How the authors handled the data: In the combined samples, around 60 TRBV and some 15 TRBJ segments were identified. MiXCR was run by TCRdb on the multiplex PCR reads, yielding one entry per CDR3 protein. The V and J calls shown here were made by TCRdb, not taken from the authors' results. The repertoire holds 500,000 to 800,000 distinct CDR3 sequences, with roughly 30% as singletons. The data originate from a study of regulatory T cells in long-lasting Graves disease. General study findings and limits: Fewer public clonotypes were shared by new patients (around 990) than by persistent patients (2,741). With persistent disease, TRBV28, TRBJ1-2 and TRBJ2-5 were the favored segments.

As for time point: persistent/refractory GD, antithyroid drugs over 5 years with positive TRAb. Scientists built the TCR library using RNA that was extracted from PBMCs. CDR1 is MNHEY and CDR2 is SVGAGI in the germline V gene. With 2 bases removed from V and 10 bases from J, the gap between germline ends came to 14 bases. This CDR3 spans 13 amino acids. The sample was peripheral blood mononuclear cells (PBMCs), taken when the disease was refractory, from a patient treated with antithyroid drugs. The TCR comes from a female donor with Graves disease. V usage is TRBV6-5 and J usage is TRBJ1-1; no clear D gene. CDR3 nucleotide sequence: TGTGCCAGCAGTTACAACCGAGCCGTAGGAGCTTTCTTT. Protein: CASSYNRAVGAFF.